Sequencing of this TCR beta chain was carried out in a study of response to subunit inactivated influenza vaccine. The study's findings and limits: With each seasonal influenza vaccination, the authors suggested, few new T cells are recruited.

A remark on this clonotype: Its cognate antigen is unknown.

MiXCR, run by TCRdb on the RT-PCR reads, gives a single entry per CDR3 protein. The table shows some 500,000 distinct CDR3 sequences, with more than 15% occurring only once. The sequence came from a man in his fifties or sixties who received an inactivated influenza vaccine. The starting material was CD4+ T cells sorted from PBMCs, obtained around 25 months after vaccination.

The CDR3 loop is CASSLGGSFDEQFF. Written as DNA, the CDR3 is TGCGCCAGCAGCTTGGGCGGGAGTTTCGATGAGCAGTTCTTC. V gene TRBV5-1 combines with J gene TRBJ2-1; 7 nucleotides agree with TRBD2. This CDR3 comprises 14 residues. Germline loops: CDR1 SGHRS, CDR2 YFSETQ. J gave up 8 bases and V 0 bases, and 5 bases lay outside the gene matches.